Listed here are 5 T cell receptor beta chains from one sample, sequenced in a study of cytomegalovirus exposure and HLA in healthy donors. The PCR used 60 Vbeta and 13 Jbeta primers. The assay was immunoSEQ multiplex PCR, and TCRdb's table has in-frame clones only and misses some. The listing records approximately 45,000 clones. The sample consisted of PBMCs. The source of these receptors is a male donor in good health and CMV-seronegative.

The chain recombines TRBV5-1 with TRBJ2-6; TRBD1 is a possible D gene (6 bases). The V gene's germline CDR1 is SGHRS and CDR2 YFSETQ. Trimming removed 3 bases from V and 1 base from J, with 8 bases in between. The CDR3 totals 15 residues. CDR3 DNA: TGCGCCAGCAGCTCACAGGGATCTGGGGCCAACGTCCTGACTTTC. Residues: CASSSQGSGANVLTF.

This chain uses TRBV6-4 with TRBJ2-1; no clear D. V was cut by 3 bases and J by 3 bases, with 6 bases left in between. The CDR3 is 13 residues long. From germline, CDR1 is MRHNA and CDR2 SNTAGT. CDR3 nucleotides: TGTGCCAGCAGTGAGAACGGCTACAATGAGCAGTTCTTC. It is translated as CASSENGYNEQFF.

The gene calls are TRBV4-1 and TRBJ2-7, with D perhaps matching TRBD1 (5 bases). The germline V gene encodes CDR1 MGHRA and CDR2 YSYEKL. This CDR3 is built from 14 residues. V was shortened by 3 bases and J by 2 bases, with 11 bases between the two germline ends. In DNA form, the CDR3 reads TGCGCCAGCAGCCAGACAGTAACTACCTACGAGCAGTACTTC. Amino acids: CASSQTVTTYEQYF.

The CDR3 spells CASSDTRGRGGYTF. DNA for the CDR3: TGCGCCAGCAGTGATACCAGGGGGCGCGGTGGCTACACCTTC. The chain links TRBV10-1 to TRBJ1-2; the match to TRBD1 covers 8 bases. After removal of 3 bases from V and 7 bases from J, the junction contained 7 bases not matched to a gene. Germline loops: CDR1 WNHNN, CDR2 SYGVQD (reference sequence). The CDR3 totals 14 residues.

This rearrangement joins TRBV6-5 to TRBJ2-7; perhaps TRBD1 as D (5 bases). Trimming removed 6 bases at V and 3 bases at J, with 18 bases between. In germline, CDR1 is MNHEY, CDR2 SVGAGI. CDR3 length: 15 amino acids. CDR3 nucleotides: TGTGCCAGCAGCCCAGGGTCGGCAGCAGACTACGAGCAGTACTTC. It translates to CASSPGSAADYEQYF.